A single sample gave rise to the 30 T cell receptor beta chains below, sequenced in a study. MiXCR, run by TCRdb on the 5' RACE reads, gives a single entry per CDR3 protein. The sample carries around 52,000 distinct CDR3 sequences, 28% recorded once. The specimen sequenced was tumor-infiltrating memory CD4+ T cells sorted from the breast tumor. The subset denotes: memory CD4+ T cells, CD4+CD45RO+CD25-. These receptors were collected from a female donor with breast cancer.

This clonotype was seen more than once but under ten times. This rearrangement joins TRBV5-1 to TRBJ1-6; weak D call: TRBD1 (6 bases). Germline values: CDR1 SGHRS, CDR2 YFSETQ. The ends were cut back, 4 bases at V and 12 bases at J, with 17 bases in the middle. This CDR3 has 14 residues. CDR3 coding DNA: TGCGCCAGCAGCATGGGACAACCTAACGAACCCCTCCACTTT. Translated: CASSMGQPNEPLHF.

In its sample, this clonotype was seen a few times. This chain links TRBV5-1 with TRBJ2-5; 8 bases line up with TRBD2. Germline V gene lookup returns CDR1 SGHRS and CDR2 YFSETQ. V was clipped by 5 bases and J by 5 bases; unmatched bases: 2. This CDR3 is 12 amino acids long. In DNA form, the CDR3 reads TGCGCCAGCAGTATAGCGGGGGAGACCCAGTACTTC. Its protein product is CASSIAGETQYF. Drawing the rest from reference TRBV5-1 and TRBJ2-5, the complete variable domain is KAGVTQTPRYLIKTRGQQVTLSCSPISGHRSVSWYQQTPGQGLQFLFEYFSETQRNKGNFPGRFSGRQFSNSRSEMNVSTLELGDSALYLCASSIAGETQYFGPGTRLLVL.

In DNA form, the CDR3 reads TGCGCCAGCAGCTTGGATGGAAACACCATATATTTT. Its protein product is CASSLDGNTIYF. V gene TRBV5-1 combines with J gene TRBJ1-3; unclear D gene. Germline assignment: CDR1 SGHRS and CDR2 YFSETQ. The CDR3 consists of 12 residues. V was cut by 0 bases and J by 3 bases, with 1 base left in between.

The chain couples TRBV2 to TRBJ2-5; no definite D call. The CDR3 contains 13 residues. In germline, CDR1 is SNHLY, CDR2 FYNNEI. V was pared by 1 base and J by 3 bases, with 6 bases between. The CDR3 DNA sequence: TGTGCCAGCAGTGAAGAGGCGGAAGAGACCCAGTACTTC. Translating it yields CASSEEAEETQYF. The whole variable domain, filled in from reference TRBV2 and TRBJ2-5, reads EPEVTQTPSHQVTQMGQEVILRCVPISNHLYFYWYRQILGQKVEFLVSFYNNEISEKSEIFDDQFSVERPDGSNFTLKIRSTKLEDSAMYFCASSEEAEETQYFGPGTRLLVL.

This clonotype was found a few times. The V gene is TRBV21-1, the J gene TRBJ1-5; the D call TRBD1 from the table was never checked on the DNA. TRBV21-1 has pseudogene status. The CDR3 length is 15 residues. The CDR3 protein is CASSKKTGGSQPQHF. The CDR3 bases are TGTGCCAGCAGCAAAAAAACAGGGGGCTCTCAGCCCCAGCATTTT.

The chain has TRBV6-2 or TRBV6-3 and TRBJ1-1; D is perhaps TRBD1 (5 bases). The ends were cut back, 0 bases at V and 6 bases at J, with 14 bases in the middle. The length of the CDR3 is 15 residues. The germline V gene has CDR1 MNHEY and CDR2 SVGEGT. CDR3 sequence (DNA): TGTGCCAGCAGTTACTCTCGCGGAGGGGTCGCTGAAGCTTTCTTT. It encodes CASSYSRGGVAEAFF.

V usage is TRBV7-6 and J usage is TRBJ1-6, with TRBD1 as a possible D gene (5 bases). Trimming removed 1 base from V and 9 bases from J, with 13 bases in between. Per the germline V gene, CDR1 is SGHVS and CDR2 is FNYEAQ. The length of the CDR3 is 15 residues. CDR3 loop: CASSLVGVGVSPLHF. As DNA, the CDR3 is TGTGCCAGCAGCTTAGTCGGGGTAGGGGTTTCACCCCTCCACTTT.

This chain uses TRBV5-1 with TRBJ2-3, with 8 bases lining up with TRBD1. Germline V lookup: CDR1 SGHRS, CDR2 YFSETQ. The CDR3 totals 15 residues. Unmatched junction bases numbered 9, after V lost 7 bases and J lost 2 bases. In DNA, the CDR3 is TGCGCCAGCTGGAGGGGGACAGGCAACACAGATACGCAGTATTTT. Translated, it gives CASWRGTGNTDTQYF. Variable domain in full (rest from reference TRBV5-1 and TRBJ2-3): KAGVTQTPRYLIKTRGQQVTLSCSPISGHRSVSWYQQTPGQGLQFLFEYFSETQRNKGNFPGRFSGRQFSNSRSEMNVSTLELGDSALYLCASWRGTGNTDTQYFGPGTRLTVL.

The chain employs TRBV6-5 and TRBJ2-3, with 10 positions matching TRBD2. The J segment lost 2 bases and the V segment lost 6 bases, leaving 8 bases of the junction unmatched. Germline assignment: CDR1 MNHEY and CDR2 SVGAGI. The CDR3 is made up of 16 amino acids. The CDR3 sequence: CASRISGRVTTDTQYF. The CDR3 DNA sequence: TGTGCCAGCAGGATCAGCGGGAGGGTGACCACAGATACGCAGTATTTT.

This clonotype has just a few counts. This chain connects TRBV29-1 to TRBJ2-7; TRBD2 might be the D (6 bases). CDR1 and CDR2 (germline): SQVTM, ANQGSEA. Trimming removed 0 bases from V and 2 bases from J, with 11 bases in between. The CDR3 is 14 amino acids. The CDR3 reads CSVEEGSGAYEQYF. The CDR3, as DNA: TGCAGCGTTGAAGAGGGGTCGGGAGCCTACGAGCAGTACTTC.

The V gene is TRBV20-1, the J gene TRBJ2-3; D gene unclear. The germline V and J ends were trimmed by 6 bases and 3 bases, with 7 bases remaining between them. Germline lookup yields CDR1 DFQATT and CDR2 SNEGSKA (reference sequence). There are 11 residues in the CDR3. The CDR3 nucleotides are TGCAGTGCGTCACGGACAGATACGCAGTATTTT. It yields the protein CSASRTDTQYF.

In the case of this clonotype: A read error may explain this, as a much larger clone is one base away. CDR3 region: CASSLDRCEQYF. The CDR3 coding sequence is TGTGCCAGCAGCTTGGACCGTTGCGAGCAGTACTTC. The genes are TRBV7-2 and TRBJ2-7; D ambiguous. CDR3 length: 12 amino acids. CDR1 is SGHTA and CDR2 is FQGNSA in the germline V gene. The V and J ends lost 3 bases and 6 bases respectively, with 9 bases between them.

V is TRBV20-1 and J is TRBJ2-3; tentatively, D is TRBD1 (6 bases). V was shortened by 5 bases and J by 9 bases, with 12 bases between the two germline ends. The CDR3 spans 11 residues. Germline CDR1 DFQATT, CDR2 SNEGSKA (reference sequence). Here the CDR3 reads CSASRTATQYF. For the CDR3, the DNA is TGCAGTGCTTCCCGGACAGCCACGCAGTATTTT.

This clonotype turned up a few times. V usage is TRBV7-6 and J usage is TRBJ1-1, with D tentatively TRBD1 (5 bases). Between the trimmed V and J ends, which lost 5 bases and 5 bases, there was a span of 18 bases. Germline V gene lookup returns CDR1 SGHVS and CDR2 FNYEAQ. The CDR3 has 15 amino acids. The chain's CDR3 is CASSRPQGGETEAFF. CDR3 bases: TGTGCCAGCAGCAGACCCCAGGGAGGGGAAACTGAAGCTTTCTTT.

This clonotype was recorded once. The junction does not match germline at one end; this may be a read error. This chain connects TRBV7-9 to TRBJ1-4; possibly TRBD1 for D (5 bases). The CDR3 runs to 16 residues. The germline CDR1 and CDR2 sequences are SEHNR and FQNEAQ (reference sequence). The DNA for the CDR3 is TGTGCCAGCAGCTTCCGACAGTTTGGACTGAATGAAAAACTGTGTTTT. As protein: CASSFRQFGLNEKLCF. Supplemented by reference TRBV7-9 and TRBJ1-4, the full variable domain reads DTGVSQNPRHKITKRGQNVTFRCDPISEHNRLYWYRQTLGQGPEFLTYFQNEAQLEKSRLLSDRFSAERPKGSFSTLEIQRTEQGDSAMYLCASSFRQFGLNEKLCFGSGTQLSVL.

This clonotype was picked up many times. V is TRBV5-1 and J is TRBJ2-2; 7 bases agree with TRBD2. Looked up from germline, CDR1 is SGHRS and CDR2 is YFSETQ. CDR3 length: 16 residues. With V trimmed by 1 base and J by 1 base, 4 bases remained unmatched. CDR3 in amino acids: CASSLYAGVNTGELFF. CDR3 nucleotides: TGCGCCAGCAGCTTGTATGCGGGAGTGAACACCGGGGAGCTGTTTTTT.

This clonotype was counted between two and nine times. The rearrangement links TRBV7-9 to TRBJ2-1, with D perhaps matching TRBD2 (6 bases). Trimming took 5 bases from V and 6 from J, leaving 8 bases between them. Germline V CDR1 and CDR2: SEHNR, FQNEAQ (reference sequence). The CDR3 sequence is 12 residues long. The CDR3 coding sequence is TGTGCCAGCAGCCAGACTAGCAATGAGCAGTTCTTC. Protein: CASSQTSNEQFF.

This clonotype was recorded at least ten times. The gene calls are TRBV12-3 or TRBV12-4 and TRBJ1-2; 9 bases match TRBD1. The V and J ends lost 1 base and 8 bases, in that order; junction bases with no gene match: 2. The length of the CDR3 is 13 residues. The CDR3 DNA is TGTGCCAGCAGTTTAGGACAGGGGGAAGGCTACACCTTC. Translating it yields CASSLGQGEGYTF.

The genes are TRBV24-1 and TRBJ2-1; D gene ambiguous. The CDR3 length is 18 residues. V dropped 3 bases and J dropped 2 bases, with 19 bases sitting between them. Germline V gene sequence: CDR1 KGHDR, CDR2 SFDVKD. CDR3 in amino acids: CATSDPPGAGVTYNEQFF. As DNA, the CDR3 is TGTGCCACCAGTGATCCCCCTGGAGCAGGAGTCACCTACAATGAGCAGTTCTTC.

There are a few counts of this clonotype. The chain uses TRBV4-2 and TRBJ1-4; TRBD1 matches 7 bases. V was pared by 0 bases and J by 4 bases, with 5 bases of the junction left unmatched. The CDR3 spans 16 residues. The germline V gene encodes CDR1 LGHNA and CDR2 YNFKEQ. In DNA, the CDR3 is TGTGCCAGCAGCCAAGATGGGGGACAGTATAATGAAAAACTGTTTTTT. Amino acids: CASSQDGGQYNEKLFF.

J is TRBJ2-1 and V is TRBV28; the match to TRBD2 covers 10 bases. From germline, CDR1 is MDHEN and CDR2 SYDVKM. V was clipped by 4 bases and J by 7 bases; unmatched bases: 13. This CDR3 has 17 amino acids. The CDR3 nucleotides read TGTGCCAGCAGTTCCCCAGCACAAGCGGGAGGGCAGAATGAGCAGTTCTTC. It is translated as CASSSPAQAGGQNEQFF.

In this sample, this clonotype turned up once. This chain connects TRBV18 to TRBJ2-5; D is perhaps TRBD1 (6 bases). The CDR3 is 16 residues long. Trimming took 3 bases from V and 1 from J, leaving 15 bases between them. Germline lookup yields CDR1 KGHSH and CDR2 LQKENI. The DNA of the CDR3 is TGTGCCAGCTCACCCCCCTCACGAGGGGGCCAAGAGACCCAGTACTTC. Amino acid sequence: CASSPPSRGGQETQYF.

The V gene is TRBV29-1, the J gene TRBJ2-7; 12 bases match TRBD2. CDR1 is SQVTM, CDR2 ANQGSEA, per germline. V was clipped by 6 bases and J by 5 bases; unmatched bases: 14. This CDR3 has 16 residues. CDR3: CSVRGTSGFYGDEQYF. CDR3 bases: TGCAGCGTCCGAGGGACTAGCGGGTTTTACGGCGACGAGCAGTACTTC.

In its sample, this clonotype was seen a few times. V is TRBV7-9 and J is TRBJ1-1; D gene ambiguous. The CDR3 extends over 13 amino acids. V was shortened by 2 bases and J by 1 base, with 5 bases between the two germline ends. Germline V gene lookup returns CDR1 SEHNR and CDR2 FQNEAQ (reference sequence). For the CDR3, the DNA is TGTGCCAGCAGCTTAAGTTCGAACACTGAAGCTTTCTTT. It yields the protein CASSLSSNTEAFF.

The V and J genes are TRBV29-1 and TRBJ2-1; 12 bases line up with TRBD1. V gave up 4 bases and J gave up 7 bases; unmatched junction bases: 5. The CDR3 totals 14 residues. The germline V gene encodes CDR1 SQVTM and CDR2 ANQGSEA. The CDR3, as DNA: TGCAGCGTTGGGGGACAGGGGGCGGAAAATGAGCAGTTCTTC. Translating it yields CSVGGQGAENEQFF.

This clonotype was detected a few times. V gene TRBV6-2 or TRBV6-3 combines with J gene TRBJ1-5; tentative D call: TRBD1 (5 bases). V lost 6 bases to trimming and J lost 0 bases, with 15 bases between them. The CDR3 covers 16 residues. CDR1 and CDR2 from the germline V gene are MNHEY and SVGEGT. DNA for the CDR3: TGTGCCAGCAGCGCGGGACCGCGTAATAGCAATCAGCCCCAGCATTTT. It specifies CASSAGPRNSNQPQHF.

J is TRBJ2-1 and V is TRBV29-1; 10 positions agree with TRBD1. V was pared by 6 bases and J by 7 bases, with 6 bases of the junction left unmatched. Germline V gives CDR1 SQVTM, CDR2 ANQGSEA. This CDR3 spans 13 amino acids. Written as DNA, the CDR3 is TGCAGCGTCTCTAGGGACAGGGGTAATGAGCAGTTCTTC. Its translation: CSVSRDRGNEQFF.

There are a few counts of this clonotype. The chain links TRBV5-5 to TRBJ2-1; possible D gene TRBD2, 6 bases. The CDR3 is 14 amino acids. Germline V gene data show CDR1 as SGHKS and CDR2 as YYEKEE (reference sequence). Trimming cost V 3 bases and J 13 bases, with 20 bases left between them. The CDR3 DNA reads as TGTGCCAGCAGCTCCGGGGGACTGTACAATGGCCAGTTCTTC. It is translated as CASSSGGLYNGQFF.

This clonotype was observed a few times. The V call is TRBV4-1, the J call TRBJ2-3, with 7 bases matching TRBD1. The trim removed 1 base at V and 4 bases at J, leaving 11 bases unmatched. Germline CDR1 is MGHRA and CDR2 is YSYEKL. The CDR3 spans 17 residues. The CDR3 bases are TGCGCCAGCAGCCAAGTGGGTAGGGGGCGCGGTGCAGATACGCAGTATTTT. Its translation is CASSQVGRGRGADTQYF.

This clonotype was seen a handful of times. The rearrangement joins TRBV20-1 to TRBJ2-1, with D maybe TRBD1 (5 bases). This CDR3 comprises 14 residues. V was clipped by 5 bases and J by 5 bases, with 16 bases between them. Germline CDR1 is DFQATT and CDR2 is SNEGSKA (reference sequence). The CDR3 sequence: CSAPRRGIDNEQFF. Here the CDR3 DNA reads TGCAGTGCTCCCCGTAGGGGAATCGACAATGAGCAGTTCTTC.